The 28 T cell receptor beta chains listed next were all sequenced from one sample in a study of blood T cell repertoires in COVID-19. The table came from immunoSEQ multiplex PCR; TCRdb's copy has only in-frame clones and leaves some out. The sample has roughly 150,000 clones; approximately 79% are singletons. The specimen was PBMCs or T cells enriched from blood (not recorded which). The receptors here all came from a woman aged 70-85 years in a cohort exposed to, infected with or recovered from COVID-19 (not recorded which).

The sample holds a few counts of this clone. The V and J genes are TRBV20-1 and TRBJ1-2; perhaps TRBD1 as D (5 bases). The germline V gene has CDR1 DFQATT and CDR2 SNEGSKA (reference sequence). This CDR3 has 11 residues. V was trimmed by 7 bases and J by 4 bases, leaving 10 bases between them. CDR3 coding DNA: TGCAGTGGCGGGGGGTTCTATGGCTACACCTTC. As protein: CSGGGFYGYTF.

DNA of the CDR3: TGCAGTGCTAGTGACGGACGACAGGAGGGCTACACCTTC. It encodes CSASDGRQEGYTF. The gene calls are TRBV20-1 and TRBJ1-2; D perhaps matches TRBD1 (6 bases). Trimming cost V 3 bases and J 8 bases, with 16 bases left between them. This CDR3 is 13 amino acids long. Per germline, CDR1 DFQATT and CDR2 SNEGSKA (reference sequence).

This clone was seen a few times. This chain connects TRBV28 to TRBJ1-2; tentative D call: TRBD1 (6 bases). The CDR3 consists of 14 residues. Deletions cut 6 bases from V and 4 bases from J, with 15 bases between. Germline V CDR1 and CDR2: MDHEN, SYDVKM. This CDR3 is CASRQGSAVYGYTF. DNA of the CDR3: TGTGCCAGCAGACAGGGTTCAGCCGTCTATGGCTACACCTTC.

This clone was detected only a few times. The chain is built from TRBV19 and TRBJ1-3, with 9 bases aligning to TRBD1. The J segment lost 7 bases and the V segment lost 4 bases, leaving 5 bases of the junction unmatched. Germline CDR1 is LNHDA and CDR2 is SQIVND (reference sequence). CDR3 length: 14 residues. DNA of the CDR3: TGTGCCAGTAGTACCGCCGGGACAGGGAACACCATATATTTT. Protein sequence: CASSTAGTGNTIYF. The full variable domain, its missing parts supplied by reference TRBV19 and TRBJ1-3, is DGGITQSPKYLFRKEGQNVTLSCEQNLNHDAMYWYRQDPGQGLRLIYYSQIVNDFQKGDIAEGYSVSREKKESFPLTVTSAQKNPTAFYLCASSTAGTGNTIYFGEGSWLTVV.

The V and J genes are TRBV5-1 and TRBJ2-2; 7 bases are a match to TRBD1. The junction had 11 bases not matched to a gene; V was cut back by 1 base and J by 5 bases. The V gene's germline CDR1 is SGHRS and CDR2 YFSETQ. This CDR3 has 17 residues. CDR3 DNA: TGCGCCAGCAGCTTGAGCCCGGGACAGTACTCTACCGGGGAGCTGTTTTTT. Translated, it gives CASSLSPGQYSTGELFF.

The rearrangement joins TRBV3-1 (or the pseudogene TRBV3-2) to TRBJ2-1, with a tentative D call TRBD2 (6 bases). V lost 4 bases and J lost 3, with 16 bases in between. In germline, CDR1 is LGHDT, CDR2 YNNKEL (reference sequence). The length of the CDR3 is 16 residues. The CDR3 spells CASSLWRASVYNEQFF. In DNA, the CDR3 is TGTGCCAGCAGCCTCTGGAGGGCTAGCGTCTACAATGAGCAGTTCTTC.

V gene TRBV5-1 combines with J gene TRBJ2-3; 9 bases are shared with TRBD2. Germline assignment: CDR1 SGHRS and CDR2 YFSETQ. V trimming: 4 bases; J trimming: 5 bases; junction bases outside the gene matches: 8. The CDR3 is 15 amino acids. CDR3 sequence (DNA): TGCGCCAGCAGCACCGGGACTAGCTATAGAGATACGCAGTATTTT. It yields the protein CASSTGTSYRDTQYF.

This chain links TRBV5-1 with TRBJ2-1; 13 nucleotides agree with TRBD2. Germline lookup yields CDR1 SGHRS and CDR2 YFSETQ. J lost 6 bases, V lost 1 base, and 1 base had no gene match. This CDR3 spans 15 amino acids. CDR3 DNA: TGCGCCAGCAGCTTGACTAGCGGGAGGGGCAATGAGCAGTTCTTC. It codes for CASSLTSGRGNEQFF.

The chain employs TRBV6-5 and TRBJ2-5, with D perhaps TRBD1 (5 bases). The CDR3 totals 14 residues. The V gene's germline CDR1 is MNHEY and CDR2 SVGAGI. V gave up 4 bases and J gave up 5 bases, with 14 bases separating them. This CDR3 is CASSSSGSRETQYF. As DNA, the CDR3 is TGTGCCAGCAGTTCTTCAGGGTCTCGGGAGACCCAGTACTTC.

The chain uses TRBV4-1 and TRBJ2-7; TRBD2 matches at 14 bases. The V gene end was trimmed by 1 base and the J gene end by 9 bases; junction bases not matched to a gene: 8. The CDR3 is made up of 16 amino acids. Germline CDR1 reads MGHRA; CDR2 reads YSYEKL. CDR3 bases: TGCGCCAGCAGCCAAGGAGAGGGACTAGCGGGAGTAGTGCAGTACTTC. Its protein product is CASSQGEGLAGVVQYF.

Points on this clone: Germline is not matched at one junction end, which may reflect a read error. This chain's CDR3 is CASRPSGTGVIAF. CDR3 coding DNA: TGTGCCAGCAGACCCTCAGGGACAGGGGTCATTGCTTTT. The chain carries TRBV28 and TRBJ1-5; 10 bases line up with TRBD1. The length of the CDR3 is 13 residues. The V gene's germline CDR1 is MDHEN and CDR2 SYDVKM.

The chain recombines TRBV6-5 with TRBJ1-1; D gene unclear. CDR1 MNHEY and CDR2 SVGAGI come from the germline V gene. The V gene lost 7 bases and the J gene lost 1 base, with 13 bases spanning the gap. The CDR3 totals 14 residues. CDR3 loop: CASKWSLGNTEAFF. The CDR3 bases are TGTGCCAGCAAGTGGAGTTTGGGGAACACTGAAGCTTTCTTT.

The CDR3 DNA is TGTGCCGGGGGGACAGGGGTGAACTATGGCTACACCTTC. It specifies CAGGTGVNYGYTF. This rearrangement joins TRBV12-3 or TRBV12-4 to TRBJ1-2; 10 bases fit TRBD1. The CDR3 spans 13 residues. Losses at the gene ends were 11 bases for V and 2 bases for J; bases not matched to a gene: 5.

The V and J genes are TRBV5-1 and TRBJ1-6; D gene uncertain. Per the germline V gene, CDR1 is SGHRS and CDR2 is YFSETQ. This CDR3 has 15 residues. The germline V and J ends were trimmed by 0 bases and 10 bases, with 14 bases remaining between them. The CDR3 protein is CASSLGYSRDSPLHF. The CDR3 bases are TGCGCCAGCAGCTTGGGTTACAGTAGAGACTCACCCCTCCACTTT. Looking up the rest from reference TRBV5-1 and TRBJ1-6 gives the full variable domain: KAGVTQTPRYLIKTRGQQVTLSCSPISGHRSVSWYQQTPGQGLQFLFEYFSETQRNKGNFPGRFSGRQFSNSRSEMNVSTLELGDSALYLCASSLGYSRDSPLHFGNGTRLTVT.

The chain joins TRBV28 to TRBJ1-6; 8 bases are a match to TRBD1. V lost 6 bases and J lost 8; bases outside the gene matches: 6. CDR1 and CDR2 from the germline V gene are MDHEN and SYDVKM. The CDR3 totals 14 residues. This CDR3 reads CASSLADRDSPLHF. The CDR3 bases are TGTGCCAGCAGCCTGGCGGACAGGGATTCACCCCTCCACTTT.

V is TRBV4-1 and J is TRBJ1-4, with unresolved D. Germline-derived CDR1 and CDR2 are MGHRA and YSYEKL. Trimming took off 1 base at V and 0 bases at J, with 6 bases between the two ends. The CDR3 extends over 15 amino acids. The CDR3 nucleotides are TGCGCCAGCAGCCAAGTGCGGACAACTAATGAAAAACTGTTTTTT. Encoded protein: CASSQVRTTNEKLFF.

CDR3 residues: CASSLRWGEEEHF. DNA of the CDR3: TGTGCCAGCAGTTTAAGGTGGGGGGAGGAGGAGCATTTT. The V and J genes are TRBV27 and TRBJ1-5; D possibly corresponds to TRBD1 (5 bases). This CDR3 contains 13 residues. V lost 2 bases to trimming and J lost 14 bases, with 16 bases between them. The germline gives CDR1 MNHEY, CDR2 SMNVEV (reference sequence).

The chain couples TRBV4-3 to TRBJ2-7; D is perhaps TRBD1 (5 bases). The V gene's germline CDR1 is LGHNA and CDR2 YSLEER. CDR3 length equals 13 residues. V was cut by 0 bases and J by 6 bases, with 9 bases left in between. The CDR3 is CASSQDAGREQYF. DNA for the CDR3: TGCGCCAGCAGCCAAGATGCAGGGCGCGAGCAGTACTTC.

The chain links TRBV9 to TRBJ2-1, with 11 bases aligning to TRBD2. V was pared by 4 bases and J by 6 bases, with 6 bases of the junction left unmatched. The CDR3 extends over 15 amino acids. Germline assignment: CDR1 SGDLS and CDR2 YYNGEE. This CDR3 reads CASSQLGLAANEQFF. The DNA of the CDR3 is TGTGCCAGCAGCCAACTGGGACTAGCGGCCAATGAGCAGTTCTTC.

The chain couples TRBV18 to TRBJ1-2, with 9 bases identical to TRBD1. V lost 0 bases, J lost 5 bases, and 10 bases stayed unmatched. The germline V gene has CDR1 KGHSH and CDR2 LQKENI. This CDR3 contains 17 residues. The CDR3 bases are TGTGCCAGCTCACCACCGGGTACCTCCGGGACAGGGTATGGCTACACCTTC. Translation: CASSPPGTSGTGYGYTF.

This chain connects TRBV27 to TRBJ2-3, with TRBD2 identical over 11 bases. The trim removed 2 bases at V and 1 base at J, leaving 5 bases unmatched. CDR3 size: 17 residues. Germline-derived CDR1 and CDR2 are MNHEY and SMNVEV (reference sequence). CDR3 sequence reads: CASSLLAGGRGTDTQYF. The CDR3 bases are TGTGCCAGCAGTTTACTAGCGGGAGGAAGGGGCACAGATACGCAGTATTTT.

The V and J genes are TRBV7-9 and TRBJ1-1; 8 bases agree with TRBD1. The V gene end was trimmed by 4 bases and the J gene end by 1 base; junction bases not matched to a gene: 8. The germline CDR1 and CDR2 sequences are SEHNR and FQNEAQ (reference sequence). The CDR3 loop spans 16 amino acids. Here the CDR3 reads CASSSSGGAGNTEAFF. The CDR3 DNA is TGTGCCAGCAGCTCCTCAGGGGGCGCTGGGAACACTGAAGCTTTCTTT.

The V and J genes are TRBV5-1 and TRBJ1-2, with D possibly being TRBD1 (5 bases). The germline V gene has CDR1 SGHRS and CDR2 YFSETQ. The CDR3 runs 14 residues. With 0 bases removed from V and 5 bases from J, the gap between germline ends came to 11 bases. The CDR3 sequence is CASSLVATEYGYTF. The CDR3 DNA reads as TGCGCCAGCAGCTTGGTGGCGACAGAGTATGGCTACACCTTC.

V gene TRBV5-1 combines with J gene TRBJ2-2; 10 bases agree with TRBD2. The CDR3 is 15 residues long. Germline assignment: CDR1 SGHRS and CDR2 YFSETQ. V lost 3 bases and J lost 4; bases outside the gene matches: 3. CDR3 sequence reads: CASSSTSGFTGELFF. For the CDR3, the DNA is TGCGCCAGCAGCTCGACTAGCGGGTTCACCGGGGAGCTGTTTTTT. The complete variable domain, with remaining parts taken from reference TRBV5-1 and TRBJ2-2, reads KAGVTQTPRYLIKTRGQQVTLSCSPISGHRSVSWYQQTPGQGLQFLFEYFSETQRNKGNFPGRFSGRQFSNSRSEMNVSTLELGDSALYLCASSSTSGFTGELFFGEGSRLTVL.

The chain employs TRBV29-1 and TRBJ1-1, with 7 bases that match TRBD1. This CDR3 region has 12 residues. The ends lost 3 bases at V and 10 bases at J; junction bases unmatched: 8. CDR1 and CDR2 from the germline V gene are SQVTM and ANQGSEA. CDR3 protein: CSVDNRGVAAFF. The CDR3 DNA sequence: TGCAGCGTTGATAACAGGGGTGTCGCAGCTTTCTTT.

V and J are TRBV4-1 and TRBJ2-2, with 9 nucleotides matching TRBD2. The V segment lost 0 bases and the J segment 4 bases; nucleotides outside the gene matches: 6. The CDR3 consists of 17 residues. The V gene's germline CDR1 is MGHRA and CDR2 YSYEKL. CDR3 loop: CASSQERVAGATGELFF. The CDR3 DNA reads TGCGCCAGCAGCCAAGAACGGGTAGCGGGAGCCACCGGGGAGCTGTTTTTT.

V and J are TRBV21-1 and TRBJ2-7; no DNA check was done on the table's D call, TRBD2. TRBV21-1 is an annotated pseudogene. The CDR3 spans 17 residues. The CDR3 nucleotides are TGTGCCAGCACCTCTCCCGGGACTAGCGGGGGAGGGGGGGAGCAGTACTTC. Its protein product is CASTSPGTSGGGGEQYF.

The chain combines TRBV20-1 with TRBJ1-2; D may be TRBD1 (6 bases). Trimming pared 8 bases from V and 4 bases from J, leaving 11 bases between. Germline CDR1 and CDR2: DFQATT and SNEGSKA (reference sequence). CDR3 length equals 11 residues. Here the CDR3 DNA reads TGCAGTAACAGGGAAGGCTATGGCTACACCTTC. This gives the protein CSNREGYGYTF.